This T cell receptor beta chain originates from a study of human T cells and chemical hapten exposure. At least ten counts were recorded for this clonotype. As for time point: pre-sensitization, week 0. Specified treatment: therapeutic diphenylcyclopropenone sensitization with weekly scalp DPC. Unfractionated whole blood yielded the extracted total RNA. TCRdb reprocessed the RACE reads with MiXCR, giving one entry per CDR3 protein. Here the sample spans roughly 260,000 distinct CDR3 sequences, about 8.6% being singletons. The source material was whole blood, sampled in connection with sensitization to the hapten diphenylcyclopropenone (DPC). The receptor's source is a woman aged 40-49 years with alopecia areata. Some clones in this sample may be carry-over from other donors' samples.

CDR3: CASSSNTETQYF. CDR3 coding DNA: TGTGCCAGCAGTTCAAATACCGAGACCCAGTACTTC. The chain recombines TRBV28 with TRBJ2-5, with D unresolved. Trimming removed 4 bases from V and 5 bases from J, with 8 bases in between. The CDR3 contains 12 residues. Germline V gives CDR1 MDHEN, CDR2 SYDVKM.